This T cell receptor beta chain came from a study of blood T cell repertoires in COVID-19. The J segment lost 7 bases and the V segment lost 6 bases, leaving 8 bases of the junction unmatched. CDR1 and CDR2 from the germline V gene are MDHEN and SYDVKM. This CDR3 comprises 15 residues. Repertoires were generated with immunoSEQ multiplex PCR, while TCRdb's copy carries only in-frame clones and drops some. The sample contains about 270,000 clones, about 91% of which appear only once. The rearrangement uses TRBV28 and TRBJ2-3, with TRBD1 identical over 12 bases. The sequence was collected from a man between 35 and 55 years old who had been exposed to COVID-19. Sample: PBMCs or T cells enriched from blood (not recorded which). CDR3 region: CASSPAGQGANTQYF. The CDR3 DNA reads TGTGCCAGCAGCCCGGCGGGACAGGGGGCTAATACGCAGTATTTT.